The sequence of this T cell receptor (beta chain) was determined in a study of T cell responses to AZD1222 COVID-19 vaccine listed by TCRdb under 2021. Regarding the study in general: AZD1222 recipients with second doses at about 4 weeks or about 12 weeks were pooled, because spike-specific TCR depth and breadth did not differ between schedules. Trial participants were enrolled by age into subgroups of 18-55, 56-69 and 70-plus years, and around 150, 29 and 61 TCR-sequenced participants, respectively, were included in these subgroups. A total of more than 230 trial participants underwent TCR sequencing, of whom about 210 had received two doses of AZD1222 and some 25 had received two doses of the MenACWY control vaccine.

Relative to germline, V is missing 4 bases and J is missing 2 bases, with 6 bases of the junction outside any gene match. CDR1 SGHNT and CDR2 YYREEE are derived from the germline V gene (reference sequence). The CDR3 goes from the cysteine to the phenylalanine over 15 residues. The entry retains the CDR3 DNA only, 45 bases that are in frame from base 1. Per the publication, the time point label means: baseline before first vaccination. The vaccinee samples were drawn from two UK trials, COV001 and COV002, one of which was a single-blind randomized controlled phase 2/3 trial testing AZD1222 (ChAdOx1 nCoV-19) in healthy adults. Trial participant PBMC samples were collected at day 0 and day 28 after the second dose for TCRbeta chain sequencing. In regard to this clone: No cognate antigen has been identified for it. No base quality values were provided; no much bigger clone lies one nucleotide off.

Study-wide findings and limitations: Nearly half of unique spike-specific TCRs reportedly recognized epitopes outside regions mutated in the B.1.351 and B.1.1.7 variants. In the small 56-69-year group, the increase in depth fell short of significance, most likely because of low power. CD4 TCRs associated with the vaccine covered the entire spike protein, and the dominant responses were in regions 160-218 and 743-854. Conclusions about previously exposed vaccinees are limited, since just 6 or 7 AZD1222 recipients were seropositive for SARS-CoV-2 at baseline. Because no day 14 peak-response samples were available, repertoires were characterized only after the peak T cell response. Participants were mostly white British, with more females than males. The authors suggested clonal diversity may have been underestimated. After two AZD1222 doses, spike-specific TCR breadth and depth were significantly higher than at day 0 and than in MenACWY recipients.

The CDR3 regions of human TCRbeta chains were subjected to immunosequencing. As for the authors' bioinformatics: TCRs in the repertoires were compared against a reference library of SARS-CoV-2-specific TCRs that had been generated with the MIRA antigen-specificity platform. Breadth meant the fraction of unique TCRs that were SARS-CoV-2-associated, whereas depth meant the fraction of total T cells that were SARS-CoV-2-associated. Each spike-specific TCR was assigned to its reactive spike region and to a CD4 or CD8 class using the MIRA data. Log10-transformed breadth and depth values were compared by one-way ANOVA with Sidak's multiple comparisons tests. The source is immuneACCESS, and TCRdb retained only in-frame sequences with V and J called. Part of the clones is not carried over; for the studies checked, unresolved V genes explain less than half of this, and the remainder is unexplained. V, J and clone size derive from that table, while D and trimming were established from the DNA sequence. The sample table contains 130,000 to 150,000 clones; only one count was recorded for about 92% of them. Jointly, the top ten make up approximately 2% of the sample.

The receptor was isolated from an adult in good health. Source: peripheral blood, taken on day 0 of AZD1222 vaccination. The rearrangement joined TRBV5-4 to TRBJ2-3, with TRBD2 matching 8 junction bases. The DNA sequence follows: TGTGCCAGCAGCAAGCGCGGGGGGAACACAGATACGCAGTATTTT. Translated, it gives CASSKRGGNTDTQYF.